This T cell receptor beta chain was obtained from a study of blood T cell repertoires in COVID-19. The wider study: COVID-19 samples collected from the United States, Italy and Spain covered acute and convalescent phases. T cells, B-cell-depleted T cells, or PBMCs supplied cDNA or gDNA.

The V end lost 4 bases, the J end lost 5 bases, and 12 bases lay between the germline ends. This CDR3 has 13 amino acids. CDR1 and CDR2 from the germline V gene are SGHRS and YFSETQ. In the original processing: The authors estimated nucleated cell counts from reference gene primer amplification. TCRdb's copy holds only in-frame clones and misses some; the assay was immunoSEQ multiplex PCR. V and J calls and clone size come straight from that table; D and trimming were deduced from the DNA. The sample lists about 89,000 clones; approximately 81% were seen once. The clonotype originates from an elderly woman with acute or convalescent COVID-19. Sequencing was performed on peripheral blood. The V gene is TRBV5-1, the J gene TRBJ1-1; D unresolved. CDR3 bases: TGCGCCAGCAGCCGGTGGCTCAGGACTGAAGCTTTCTTT. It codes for CASSRWLRTEAFF.